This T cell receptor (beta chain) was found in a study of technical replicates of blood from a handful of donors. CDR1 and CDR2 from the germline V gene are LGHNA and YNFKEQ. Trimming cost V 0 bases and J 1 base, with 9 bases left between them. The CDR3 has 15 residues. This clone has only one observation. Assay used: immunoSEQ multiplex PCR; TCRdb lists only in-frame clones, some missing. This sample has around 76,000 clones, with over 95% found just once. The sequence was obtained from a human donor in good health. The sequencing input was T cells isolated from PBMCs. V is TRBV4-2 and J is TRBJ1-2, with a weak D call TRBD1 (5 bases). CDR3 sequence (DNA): TGTGCCAGCAGCCAAGAAGGCACAGGTAACTATGGCTACACCTTC. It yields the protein CASSQEGTGNYGYTF.